The present TCR beta chain was sequenced within a study of preoperative IRX-2 immunotherapy in early breast cancer. The CDR3 loop spans 14 amino acids. Germline assignment: CDR1 SGHNT and CDR2 YENEEA. The V gene lost 4 bases and the J gene lost 3 bases, with 10 bases spanning the gap. As to treatment: preoperative locoregional IRX-2 cytokine immunotherapy. Patients received preoperative, locoregional IRX-2 cytokine immunotherapy in a phase Ib study. Assay used: immunoSEQ multiplex PCR; TCRdb lists only in-frame clones, some missing. In the table there are roughly 27,000 clones, 75% to 80% of which are singletons.

The specimen was lymph node tissue, collected before IRX-2 immunotherapy. This sequence joins TRBV11-3 and TRBJ1-5, with TRBD1 as a possible D gene (5 bases). This receptor was obtained from a human donor with breast cancer. The CDR3, as DNA: TGTGCCAGCAGCTCCCCGGGGGTCAATCAGCCCCAGCATTTT. Encoded protein: CASSSPGVNQPQHF.